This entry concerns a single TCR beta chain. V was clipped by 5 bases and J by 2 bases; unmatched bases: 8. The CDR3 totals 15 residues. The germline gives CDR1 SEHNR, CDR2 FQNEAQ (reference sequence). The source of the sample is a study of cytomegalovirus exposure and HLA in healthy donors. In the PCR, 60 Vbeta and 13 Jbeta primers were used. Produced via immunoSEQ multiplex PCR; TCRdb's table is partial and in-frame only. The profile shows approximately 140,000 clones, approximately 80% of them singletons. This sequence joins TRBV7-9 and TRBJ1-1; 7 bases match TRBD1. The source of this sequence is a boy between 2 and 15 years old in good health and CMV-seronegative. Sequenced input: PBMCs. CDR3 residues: CASSPTQGHNTEAFF. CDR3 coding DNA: TGTGCCAGCAGCCCAACACAGGGGCACAACACTGAAGCTTTCTTT.